The rows below give T cell receptor beta chains drawn from one sample of a study of beta chain features in type 1 diabetes. Sequencing used immunoSEQ multiplex PCR; TCRdb keeps in-frame clones, though not all of them. The data hold about 350,000 clones, with about 20% observed a single time. The sample taken for sequencing was naive CD4+ T cells from blood. The receptor set was obtained from a woman under 30 in good health. CDR3s include the opening cysteine and the closing phenylalanine or tryptophan. The order of the fields is clone size, V gene, J gene, D gene, CDR3 DNA, CDR3 protein. The D gene is left open where the match is weak. The size of a clone is reported for some rows only, either as once, few or many, or as a class for expanded clones.

size: .
V: TRBV9
J: TRBJ2-1
D: .
DNA: TGTGCCAGCAGCGTAGGGTGGGGGGGCGTCCATGAGCAGTTCTTC
CDR3: CASSVGWGGVHEQFF

size: few
V: TRBV7-9
J: TRBJ2-3
D: .
DNA: TGTGCCAGCAGCTTAAGCCTTTACACAGATACGCAGTATTTT
CDR3: CASSLSLYTDTQYF

size: few
V: TRBV2
J: TRBJ2-3
D: .
DNA: TGTGCCAGCAGTGAAGCGGGGCTAGATACGCAGTATTTT
CDR3: CASSEAGLDTQYF

size: .
V: TRBV29-1
J: TRBJ1-2
D: TRBD1
DNA: TGCAGCGTAAACTTGGGACAGCGTGGCTACACCTTC
CDR3: CSVNLGQRGYTF

size: .
V: TRBV11-2
J: TRBJ2-6
D: TRBD1
DNA: TGTGCCAGCAGCTTGAGGGGGACAGGGATTGAGGCTGGGGCCAACGTCCTGACTTTC
CDR3: CASSLRGTGIEAGANVLTF

size: few
V: TRBV29-1
J: TRBJ1-1
D: .
DNA: TGCAGCGTTGGGACTCCGAACACTGAAGCTTTCTTT
CDR3: CSVGTPNTEAFF

size: few
V: TRBV9
J: TRBJ2-2
D: .
DNA: TGTGCCAGCAGCGTTGGTTACGGGTACACCGGGGAGCTGTTTTTT
CDR3: CASSVGYGYTGELFF

size: .
V: TRBV28
J: TRBJ2-4
D: .
DNA: TGTGCCAGCAGTTTTTCTCGGGACACCCAGGGCAACAACATTCAGTACTTC
CDR3: CASSFSRDTQGNNIQYF

size: .
V: TRBV4-3
J: TRBJ2-1
D: .
DNA: TGCGCCAGCAGCTACGAAGGGCGGGGGCGGGGTGAGCAGTTCTTC
CDR3: CASSYEGRGRGEQFF

size: .
V: TRBV19
J: TRBJ2-7
D: TRBD2
DNA: TGTGCCAGTAGGGCTAGCGGGAGGAAATTTGGTGAGCAGTACTTC
CDR3: CASRASGRKFGEQYF

size: .
V: TRBV29-1
J: TRBJ1-5
D: .
DNA: TGCAGCGGCTCACAGGGAGTCGATCAGCCCCAGCATTTT
CDR3: CSGSQGVDQPQHF

size: .
V: TRBV4-1
J: TRBJ2-5
D: TRBD2
DNA: TGCGCCAGCAGCCAGACCCTAGCGGGCCTAGAGACCCAGTACTTC
CDR3: CASSQTLAGLETQYF

size: .
V: TRBV4-3
J: TRBJ1-5
D: .
DNA: TGCGCCAGCAGCCAAGAACGGGGTAGCAATCAGCCCCAGCATTTT
CDR3: CASSQERGSNQPQHF

size: .
V: TRBV2
J: TRBJ2-7
D: .
DNA: TGTGCCAGCAGTGAAGGGGGCGGCCAGAACTTCTACGAGCAGTACTTC
CDR3: CASSEGGGQNFYEQYF

size: few
V: TRBV9
J: TRBJ2-2
D: .
DNA: TGTGCCAGCAGCGTAGGTAGTACGAGGAACACCGGGGAGCTGTTTTTT
CDR3: CASSVGSTRNTGELFF

size: .
V: TRBV7-9
J: TRBJ1-6
D: .
DNA: TGTGCCAGCAGCAAGCATATGGATTCACCCCTCCACTTT
CDR3: CASSKHMDSPLHF

size: .
V: TRBV5-4
J: TRBJ2-5
D: TRBD1
DNA: TGTGCCAGCAGCTTGCGTACAGGGGAAACTGGGGACCAGTACTTC
CDR3: CASSLRTGETGDQYF

size: .
V: TRBV5-1
J: TRBJ1-1
D: TRBD1
DNA: TGCGCCAGCAGCTCATACCGGGACAGTGAAGCTTTCTTT
CDR3: CASSSYRDSEAFF

size: .
V: TRBV29-1
J: TRBJ1-2
D: .
DNA: TGCAGCGTTGAAAACAGGGAAAGGAGAGACTATGGCTACACCTTC
CDR3: CSVENRERRDYGYTF

size: .
V: TRBV10-2
J: TRBJ1-5
D: .
DNA: TGCGCCAGCAGTGAGCACAGGGGCAATCAGCCCCAGCATTTT
CDR3: CASSEHRGNQPQHF

size: few
V: TRBV9
J: TRBJ1-2
D: .
DNA: TGTGCCAGCAGCGTAGCAAGATCAGGACAGAGTGCCGGGGGCTACACCTTC
CDR3: CASSVARSGQSAGGYTF

size: .
V: TRBV30
J: TRBJ2-3
D: .
DNA: TGTGCCTGGAGTGTGGGCTCGACAAGCACAGATACGCAGTATTTT
CDR3: CAWSVGSTSTDTQYF

size: .
V: TRBV5-1
J: TRBJ2-1
D: .
DNA: TGCGCCAGCAGCTTACACAGGGTTGGAAGCTCCTACAATGAGCAGTTCTTC
CDR3: CASSLHRVGSSYNEQFF

size: once
V: TRBV7-3
J: TRBJ2-1
D: TRBD2
DNA: TGTGCCAGCAGCTTAACGCGGTGGAGCGGGAGGGCCCTTAATGAGCAGTTCTTC
CDR3: CASSLTRWSGRALNEQFF

size: .
V: TRBV2
J: TRBJ2-7
D: TRBD1
DNA: TGTGCCAGCAGTGAAGGGACAGGGAGCTACGAGCAGTACTTC
CDR3: CASSEGTGSYEQYF

size: .
V: TRBV30
J: TRBJ2-5
D: .
DNA: TGTGCCTGGAGTGCCTCTACTAGTAACACCCAGTACTTC
CDR3: CAWSASTSNTQYF

size: .
V: TRBV10-3
J: TRBJ1-1
D: TRBD1
DNA: TGTGCCATCAGGGACAGGGTAGAAAACAGTGAAGCTTTCTTT
CDR3: CAIRDRVENSEAFF

size: few
V: TRBV4-2
J: TRBJ1-2
D: .
DNA: TGTGCCAGCAGCCAAGGATCAGGGTCCTATGGCTACACCTTC
CDR3: CASSQGSGSYGYTF

size: .
V: TRBV5-1
J: TRBJ2-3
D: .
DNA: TGCGCCAGCAGCTCTAGACAGCAGACAGATACGCAGTATTTT
CDR3: CASSSRQQTDTQYF

size: .
V: TRBV2
J: TRBJ2-1
D: TRBD2
DNA: TGTGCCAGGAGCGGGGGGGCCTTGGATGAGCAGTTCTTC
CDR3: CARSGGALDEQFF

size: .
V: TRBV7-9
J: TRBJ2-2
D: TRBD2
DNA: TGTGCCAGCAGCCCCAGCCCGGGACTAGCGGGAGGGCACGCCGGGGAGCTGTTTTTT
CDR3: CASSPSPGLAGGHAGELFF

size: few
V: TRBV11-2
J: TRBJ2-3
D: TRBD2
DNA: TGTGCCAGCAGCCCAGCGGGGGGCCACACAGATACGCAGTATTTT
CDR3: CASSPAGGHTDTQYF

size: .
V: TRBV5-4
J: TRBJ2-1
D: .
DNA: TGTGCCAGCAGCCAAGACAGAGCAGCCTACAATGAGCAGTTCTTC
CDR3: CASSQDRAAYNEQFF

size: few
V: TRBV30
J: TRBJ1-3
D: TRBD1
DNA: TGTGCCTGGACCCTACAGGGGGCGAGAAACACCATATATTTT
CDR3: CAWTLQGARNTIYF

size: .
V: TRBV30
J: TRBJ2-2
D: .
DNA: TGTGCCTGCCCAGGGAACACCGGGGAGCTGTTTTTT
CDR3: CACPGNTGELFF

size: .
V: TRBV19
J: TRBJ1-4
D: .
DNA: TGTGCCAGTAGTATTATGAGTTCGAATGAAAAACTGTTTTTT
CDR3: CASSIMSSNEKLFF

size: .
V: TRBV7-9
J: TRBJ2-7
D: TRBD2
DNA: TGTGCCAGCAGTCCCCAAGGCGGGGGGGGAAACGAGCAGTACTTC
CDR3: CASSPQGGGGNEQYF